This T cell receptor beta chain was found in a study of blood T cell repertoires in COVID-19. Method: immunoSEQ multiplex PCR; TCRdb's copy keeps in-frame clones and lacks some. The table lists around 300,000 clones, about nine tenths of them singletons, with 3% in the top ten. V was pared by 3 bases and J by 6 bases, with 5 bases of the junction left unmatched. Per the germline V gene, CDR1 is KGHSH and CDR2 is LQKENI. CDR3 length: 15 amino acids. The TCR sequence derives from a woman in her 50s who had recovered from COVID-19. Sequences were obtained from PBMCs or T cells enriched from blood (not recorded which). The J gene is TRBJ2-2, the V gene TRBV18; 9 nucleotides line up with TRBD2. CDR3 sequence reads: CASSPGLASPGELFF. In DNA form, the CDR3 reads TGTGCCAGCTCACCGGGACTAGCTTCTCCCGGGGAGCTGTTTTTT.